The rows below give T cell receptor beta chains drawn from one sample of a study of T cells after yellow fever vaccination. In TCRdb, the 5' RACE reads were re-called with MiXCR into one record per CDR3 protein. The sample yields approximately 250,000 distinct CDR3 sequences, roughly 3.5% seen once. The sample consisted of PBMCs, taken 15 days after the yellow fever booster vaccination. The receptors derive from a young man who received the YFV17D yellow fever vaccine. CDR3s include the opening cysteine and the closing phenylalanine or tryptophan. The D gene is left open where the match is weak. Size is stated for part of the rows, as once, few or many counts, or as a class when the clone is expanded.

few,TRBV19,TRBD2,TRBJ2-1,TGTGCCAGTAGTAGAACTAGCGGGGACCACAATGAGCAGTTCTTC,CASSRTSGDHNEQFF
many,TRBV19,TRBD2,TRBJ2-5,TGTGCCAGCGGGGAGGGAGAGACCCAGTACTTC,CASGEGETQYF
many,TRBV3-1,TRBD2,TRBJ2-3,TGTGCCAGCAGCCAAGGGGGGACTAGCTTCGCAGATACGCAGTATTTT,CASSQGGTSFADTQYF
many,TRBV7-8,.,TRBJ2-2,TGTGCCAGCAGCTTAGACAGCACCGGGGAGCTGTTTTTT,CASSLDSTGELFF
many,TRBV24-1,.,TRBJ1-2,TGTGCCACCAGTGATGACACCTCTAACTATGGCTACACCTTC,CATSDDTSNYGYTF
few,TRBV4-2,.,TRBJ1-5,TGTGCCAGCAGCCAATCTGACCCCTTAAGGTATAGCAATCAGCCCCAGCATTTT,CASSQSDPLRYSNQPQHF
many,TRBV7-2,TRBD2,TRBJ2-5,TGTGCCAGCAGCCGCGGGGGGGCGGGAGAGACCCAGTACTTC,CASSRGGAGETQYF
many,TRBV19,.,TRBJ2-5,TGTGCCAGTAGGCACGGACCCGCGGAGACCCAGTACTTC,CASRHGPAETQYF
many,TRBV7-9,.,TRBJ2-7,TGTGCCAGCAGCTCCCTAGGTGGCGAGCAGTACTTC,CASSSLGGEQYF
many,TRBV5-1,.,TRBJ2-2,TGCGCCAGCAGTATTGACAGGACGAACACCGGGGAGCTGTTTTTT,CASSIDRTNTGELFF
many,TRBV7-8,.,TRBJ2-7,TGTGCCAGCAGCTTGCGCCGAATGGGGTACGAGCAGTACTTC,CASSLRRMGYEQYF
many,TRBV7-2,.,TRBJ2-1,TGTGCCAGCAGCTTAGTTGTCCGGAATGAGCAGTTCTTC,CASSLVVRNEQFF
few,TRBV3-1,.,TRBJ2-2,TGTGCCAGCAGCCTCCTGTGGGGACAGAACACCGGGGAGCTGTTTTTT,CASSLLWGQNTGELFF
many,TRBV4-1,TRBD1,TRBJ1-6,TGCGCCAGCAGCCAAGACCCCCCCGGCGCGGGACAGGGGGTCTCACCCCTCCACTTT,CASSQDPPGAGQGVSPLHF
many,TRBV29-1,.,TRBJ2-7,TGCAGCGTTGGGGAGGATCACGAGCAGTACTTC,CSVGEDHEQYF
many,TRBV7-9,TRBD1,TRBJ2-7,TGTGCCAGCACCCCGGCGGCATGGCAGGGGGTCTACGAGCAGTACTTC,CASTPAAWQGVYEQYF
.,TRBV4-2,.,TRBJ2-7,TGTGCCAGCAGCCAAGAGACCGGGTCCATAAGGGACGAGCAGTACTTC,CASSQETGSIRDEQYF
many,TRBV30,.,TRBJ2-5,TGTGCCTGGACGGGCGGGGACCAAGAGACCCAGTACTTC,CAWTGGDQETQYF
many,TRBV7-3,.,TRBJ1-6,TGTGCCAGCAGCCCTGGCGGTTTTTATAATTCACCCCTCCACTTT,CASSPGGFYNSPLHF
many,TRBV12-3/TRBV12-4,TRBD1,TRBJ1-4,TGTGCCAGCAGTTTAAATACAGGGGGCAGGGTTGGAGGTGAAAAACTGTTTTTT,CASSLNTGGRVGGEKLFF
many,TRBV4-2,TRBD2,TRBJ2-5,TGTGCCAGCAGCCAACCCCCGAGGCGGGGGAGGGAAGAGACCCAGTACTTC,CASSQPPRRGREETQYF
many,TRBV7-2,TRBD1,TRBJ2-1,TGTGCCAGCAGCTTGGGACAGGGACCCTTTGGTGAGCAGTTCTTC,CASSLGQGPFGEQFF
many,TRBV24-1,.,TRBJ2-2,TGTGCCACCAGTGACGGAATCCGGGACATGAACACCGGGGAGCTGTTTTTT,CATSDGIRDMNTGELFF
many,TRBV7-2,.,TRBJ2-7,TGTGCCAGCAGCTCTCAGGGGGGGGGCTACGAGCAGTACTTC,CASSSQGGGYEQYF
many,TRBV20-1,TRBD2,TRBJ2-5,TGCAGTGCGGAAACGACTAGCGGGGGGGGTGAGACCCAGTACTTC,CSAETTSGGGETQYF
many,TRBV12-3/TRBV12-4,TRBD1,TRBJ2-3,TGTGCCAGCAGCCCCACGACAGGGCAGAGCGGTACGCAGTATTTT,CASSPTTGQSGTQYF
many,TRBV5-6,TRBD1,TRBJ2-2,TGTGCCAGCAGCTTGCCCAGGGGGATCCCCGGGGAGCTGTTTTTT,CASSLPRGIPGELFF
many,TRBV6-2/TRBV6-3,.,TRBJ2-1,TGTGCCAGCACAAGGCGCCCGGGGTCCAATGAGCAGTTCTTC,CASTRRPGSNEQFF
many,TRBV20-1,TRBD1,TRBJ1-2,TGCAGTGCTTCAAGACAGGGCTTAGGGGGCTACACCTTC,CSASRQGLGGYTF
many,TRBV5-1,TRBD1,TRBJ2-5,TGCGCCAGCAGCTTTGGACAGGAATACCCCCAAGAGACCCAGTACTTC,CASSFGQEYPQETQYF
many,TRBV18,TRBD1,TRBJ2-5,TGTGCCAGCTCACCATTAACGACAGGGGGCACGGGGACCCAGTACTTC,CASSPLTTGGTGTQYF
many,TRBV3-1,TRBD1,TRBJ2-5,TGTGCCAGCAGCCAAGACGGCCTGGGACAGGGAAAGACCCAGTACTTC,CASSQDGLGQGKTQYF